This T cell receptor beta chain was documented in a study of T cell responses to AZD1222 COVID-19 vaccine. Generated by immunoSEQ multiplex PCR, the TCRdb table keeps only in-frame clones and is missing some. The repertoire consists of tens of thousands of clones, with roughly 88% occurring once and the leading ten covering roughly a tenth. The CDR3 is 13 residues long. Trimming removed 7 bases from V and 2 bases from J; junction bases left unmatched: 4. Material: peripheral blood, obtained on day 0 of AZD1222 vaccination. V is TRBV12-3 or TRBV12-4 and J is TRBJ1-1; 7 bases are shared with TRBD1. The receptor's source is an adult in good health. This CDR3 is CASKGQLNTEAFF. The CDR3 DNA reads as TGTGCCAGCAAGGGACAGCTCAACACTGAAGCTTTCTTT.